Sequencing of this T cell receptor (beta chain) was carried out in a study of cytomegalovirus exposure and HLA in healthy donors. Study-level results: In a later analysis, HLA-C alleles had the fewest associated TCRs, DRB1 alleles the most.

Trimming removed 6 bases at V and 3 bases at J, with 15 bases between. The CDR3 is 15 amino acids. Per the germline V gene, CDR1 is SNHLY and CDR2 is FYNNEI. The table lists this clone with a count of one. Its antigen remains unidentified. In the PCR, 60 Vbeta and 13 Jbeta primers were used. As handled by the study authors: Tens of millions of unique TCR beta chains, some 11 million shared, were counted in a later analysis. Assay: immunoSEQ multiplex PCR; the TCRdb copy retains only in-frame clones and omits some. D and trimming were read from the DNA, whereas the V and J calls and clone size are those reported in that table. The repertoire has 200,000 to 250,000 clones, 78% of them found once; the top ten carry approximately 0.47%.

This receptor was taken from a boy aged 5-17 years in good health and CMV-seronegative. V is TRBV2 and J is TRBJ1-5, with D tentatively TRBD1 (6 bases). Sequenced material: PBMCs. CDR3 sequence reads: CASSPPRGANQPQHF. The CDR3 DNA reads TGTGCCAGCAGCCCCCCGCGGGGGGCCAATCAGCCCCAGCATTTT.